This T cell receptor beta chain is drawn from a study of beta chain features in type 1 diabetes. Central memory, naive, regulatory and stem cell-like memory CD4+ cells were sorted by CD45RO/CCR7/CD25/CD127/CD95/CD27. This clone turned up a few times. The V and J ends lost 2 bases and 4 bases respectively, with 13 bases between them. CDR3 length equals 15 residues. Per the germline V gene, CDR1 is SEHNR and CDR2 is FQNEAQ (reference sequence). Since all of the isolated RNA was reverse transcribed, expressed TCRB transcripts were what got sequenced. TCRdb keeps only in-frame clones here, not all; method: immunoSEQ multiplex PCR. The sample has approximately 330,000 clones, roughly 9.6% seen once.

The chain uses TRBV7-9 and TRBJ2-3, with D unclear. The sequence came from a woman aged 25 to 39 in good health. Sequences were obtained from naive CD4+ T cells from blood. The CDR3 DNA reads TGTGCCAGCAGCTTACAACCCCCCCAGTCAGATACGCAGTATTTT. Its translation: CASSLQPPQSDTQYF.